The T cell receptor beta chain under discussion was sequenced for a study of blood T cells in healthy people across ages (dated by TCRdb to between 2015 and 2017). Study-wide context: Template switching captured roughly one uniquely barcoded TCR beta cDNA molecule per two T cells in model experiments. The study measured age-related changes in TCR beta repertoire diversity using deep sequencing normalized with unique cDNA molecular identifiers. Donors were grouped into four age groups: young (average about 15 years), middle-aged (39), aged (around 66) and long-lived (approximately 81). To avoid experimental bias, donors of different ages were distributed randomly across sequencing lanes. The study analyzed two additional independent replicas of 1 million unique cDNA reads from the same blood draw for two donors, one aged 18 to 29 and one aged 80 or older.

On this clonotype itself: Its cognate antigen has yet to be identified. No base qualities exist here, and no much larger clone lies one base off it.

Library method: 5' RACE. Sequencing was performed on an Illumina HiSeq 2500. A second PCR of 7 to 11 cycles was run with a J-beta primer mix and a sample-barcoded 5' primer. A unique molecular identifier was introduced onto each TCR beta cDNA molecule by a template-switch 5' adaptor carrying 12 random nucleotides. At least 2.5 million CDR3-containing paired-end reads were obtained from each sample. First-strand cDNA synthesis was performed from all RNA using the Mint cDNA synthesis kit, with priming by a TRBC-specific oligonucleotide. After uracil-DNA glycosylase treatment, a first 18-cycle PCR used universal primers M1SS and BC2_uni_R on all cDNA. In the original analysis: Each sample was normalized by randomly selecting 1 million high-quality reads, each carrying a distinct molecular identifier. Instead of being binned into consensus sequences, reads that shared molecular identifiers were thrown out. MiTCR, with a Q25 quality threshold and the strictest error-elimination algorithm, was used for CDR3 identification, clonotype clustering and error correction. Lower-bound total TCR beta diversity was estimated with a nonparametric unseen species model using Euler transformation. TCRdb trimmed public reads at Q25 via fastp, called clones via MiXCR and kept in-frame beta chains. Each CDR3 protein appears once, grouped with its most common genes and DNA. TCRdb's processing, not the authors', yielded these V and J calls. The sample table holds almost 1 million distinct CDR3 sequences, of which just over 50% were seen once. The ten biggest clones cover 20% to 25% of the sample.

The donors were around 39 Caucasian individuals from Russia, aged roughly 6 to 100 years, who were systemically healthy. Each donor gave ten milliliters of peripheral blood, collected into EDTA-treated Vacutainer tubes. Ficoll-Paque density-gradient centrifugation was used to isolate PBMCs, with at least 7 million per sample. Total RNA was extracted from PBMCs with Trizol reagent, with at least 5.5 micrograms obtained per sample. The percentages of naive CD45RAhigh/CD27high T cells were determined by flow cytometry on a PBMC aliquot from every donor. Findings and caveats that apply to the study as a whole: The CMV infection status of donors was not known, potentially confounding age-related changes in expanded clonotypes. Conclusive comparison of naive and antigen-experienced compartments was prevented by the profiling of bulk unsorted PBMCs. Estimates of total diversity from one million sequenced T cells were regarded as lower bounds and underestimates. Compared with the aged group, more naive CD4+ T cells, fewer expanded clones and increased TCR diversity were shown by the long-lived group, suggesting age selection. A strong correlation was found between observed TCR beta diversity and the percentage of naive T cells measured by flow cytometry. As age increased, observed TCR beta diversity per million T cells dropped in a roughly linear way, and a significant reduction was already evident by age approximately 40.

Trimming takes 4 bases from V and 4 bases from J, and the germline ends sit 10 bases apart. Based on the germline V gene, the CDR1 and CDR2 sequences are SNHLY and FYNNEI. Measured from the cysteine to the phenylalanine, the CDR3 is 13 residues long. Only the CDR3 part of the read is kept: 39 bases, read in frame from the first base. The origin of this receptor is a woman in her fifties or sixties in good health. Sequenced sample: blood. The receptor chain draws on TRBV2 and TRBJ1-2; confidence is insufficient to name the D gene. The CDR3 corresponds to CASSVDGSYGYTF. The sequenced DNA is TGTGCCAGCAGTGTGGACGGAAGCTATGGCTACACCTTC.